This T cell receptor beta chain was obtained from a study of blood T cell repertoires in COVID-19. Across the study: Both acute and convalescent COVID-19 samples were obtained from the United States, Italy and Spain.

As originally analysed: The authors estimated nucleated cell counts from reference gene primer amplification. The data were produced by immunoSEQ multiplex PCR, yet TCRdb's version contains in-frame clones alone and is incomplete. The V and J calls and clone size were taken over from that table, and D and trimming were inferred from the DNA. The sample consists of about 100,000 clones, more than 85% of them appearing once. The sequenced material came from peripheral blood. The receptor was isolated from a man aged 50-59 years with active COVID-19.

CDR3 amino acids: CSGMGVSTGELFF. The CDR3, as DNA: TGCAGCGGGATGGGAGTAAGCACCGGGGAGCTGTTTTTT. The chain employs TRBV29-1 and TRBJ2-2; weak D call: TRBD2 (5 bases). The CDR3 is made up of 13 amino acids. The germline CDR1 and CDR2 sequences are SQVTM and ANQGSEA. V lost 7 bases and J 4 bases, leaving 13 bases between the germline ends.